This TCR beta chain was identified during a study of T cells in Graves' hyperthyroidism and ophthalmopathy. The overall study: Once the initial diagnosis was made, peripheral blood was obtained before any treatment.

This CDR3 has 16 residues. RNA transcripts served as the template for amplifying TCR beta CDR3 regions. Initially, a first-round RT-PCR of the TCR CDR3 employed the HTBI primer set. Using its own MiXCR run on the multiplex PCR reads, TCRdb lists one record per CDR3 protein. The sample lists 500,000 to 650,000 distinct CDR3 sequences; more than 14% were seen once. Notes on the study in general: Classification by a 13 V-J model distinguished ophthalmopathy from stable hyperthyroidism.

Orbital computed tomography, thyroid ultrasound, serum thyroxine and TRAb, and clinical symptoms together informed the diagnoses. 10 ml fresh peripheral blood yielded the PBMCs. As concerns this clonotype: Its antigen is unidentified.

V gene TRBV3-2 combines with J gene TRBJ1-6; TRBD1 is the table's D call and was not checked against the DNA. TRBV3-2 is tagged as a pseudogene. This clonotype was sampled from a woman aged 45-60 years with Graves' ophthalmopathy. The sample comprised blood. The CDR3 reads CASSLETEDYNSPLHF. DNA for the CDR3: TGTGCCAGCAGCCTGGAGACAGAGGATTATAATTCACCCCTCCACTTT.